These T cell receptor beta chains were read from a single sample in a study of blood T cells in healthy people across ages. TCRdb re-called the 5' RACE reads through MiXCR, storing one row per CDR3 protein. The table includes 750,000 to 950,000 distinct CDR3 sequences, more than 25% detected once. The sample was also linked to a second study, of T cells of mothers and their children.

The sequenced sample was blood. These receptor sequences come from a boy between 5 and 17 years old in good health. Each CDR3 is given without its conserved first and last residue. Not every row has a clone size; where given, it reads once, few, many or a size class.

size	V	J	CDR3
.	TRBV2	TRBJ1-1	ASGEWGSTEAF
.	TRBV6-1	TRBJ2-7	ASSPLTERGEQY
.	TRBV2	TRBJ1-2	ASSESLGQHYGYT
many	TRBV7-6	TRBJ1-4	ASSLGPNEKLF
few	TRBV4-3	TRBJ1-4	ASSHAGVANEKLF
many	TRBV10-3	TRBJ2-1	ATWGEQPRNNEQF
.	TRBV2	TRBJ2-5	ASSEAYLLAPGAQY
few	TRBV29-1	.	SARWGGFNEQF
.	TRBV6-2/TRBV6-3	TRBJ1-3	ASSYRSAVLGNTIY
.	TRBV18	TRBJ2-1	ASPPGSSYNEQF
few	TRBV28	TRBJ1-1	ASSPPGNGNTEAF
.	TRBV20-1	.	SARDWGQGMAYEQY
.	TRBV20-1	TRBJ1-2	SASALRGGPGYGYT
.	TRBV27	TRBJ2-7	ASSLLGQGREQY
.	TRBV5-1	TRBJ2-5	ASSLKRTALGETQY
.	TRBV18	TRBJ1-4	ASSPDRLANEKLF
.	TRBV10-2	.	ATKDRYEQY
few	TRBV4-1	TRBJ2-5	ASSQRSEETQY
.	TRBV29-1	TRBJ2-7	SVEDQVAGEQY
.	TRBV12-3/TRBV12-4	TRBJ1-6	ASSRTPGQGNSPLH
.	TRBV7-2	TRBJ2-1	ASSSGGRTEQF
.	TRBV27	TRBJ1-1	ANSLLGTGSPAF
many	TRBV5-1	TRBJ1-2	ASSLVGGDGYT
few	TRBV7-6	TRBJ2-5	ASSQGLGGETQY
.	TRBV7-6	TRBJ1-4	ASSSRDRAQEKLF